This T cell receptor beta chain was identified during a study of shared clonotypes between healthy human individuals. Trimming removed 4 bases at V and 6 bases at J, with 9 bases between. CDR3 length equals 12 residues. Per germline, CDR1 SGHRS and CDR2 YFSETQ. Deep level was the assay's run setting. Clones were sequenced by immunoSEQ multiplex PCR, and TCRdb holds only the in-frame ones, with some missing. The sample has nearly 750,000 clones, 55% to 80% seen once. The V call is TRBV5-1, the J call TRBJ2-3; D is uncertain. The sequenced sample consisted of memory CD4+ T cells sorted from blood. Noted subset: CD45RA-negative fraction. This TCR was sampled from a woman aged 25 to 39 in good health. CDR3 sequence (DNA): TGCGCCAGCAGCCTCTCTTGGGATACGCAGTATTTT. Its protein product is CASSLSWDTQYF.